The 10 T cell receptor beta chains below come from one sample, sequenced in a study. TCRdb recomputed calls from the 5' RACE reads with MiXCR, one row per CDR3 protein. The sample contains tens of thousands of distinct CDR3 sequences, 25% to 30% of which appear only once. Material: tumor-infiltrating memory CD4+ T cells sorted from the breast tumor. The subset denotes: memory CD4+ T cells, CD4+CD45RO+CD25-. The source is a female donor with breast cancer.

This clonotype was observed a handful of times. The V call is TRBV7-2, the J call TRBJ1-1; 11 bases agree with TRBD1. CDR1 and CDR2 from the germline V gene are SGHTA and FQGNSA. Trimming at V came to 5 bases and at J to 5 bases, leaving 10 bases not matched to a gene. The CDR3 sequence is 16 residues long. CDR3 residues: CASSPDRGRRGTEAFF. As DNA, the CDR3 is TGTGCCAGCAGCCCGGACAGGGGGCGCAGGGGGACTGAAGCTTTCTTT.

The CDR3 bases are TGCAGTGCCGACCGACTAGCGGGAGTCTACGAGCAGTACTTC. It codes for CSADRLAGVYEQYF. The V and J genes are TRBV20-1 and TRBJ2-7; 12 bases fit TRBD2. Germline trimming cut 6 bases from V and 3 bases from J; bases unmatched to any gene: 6. CDR1 DFQATT and CDR2 SNEGSKA come from the germline V gene (reference sequence). There are 14 residues in the CDR3.

This chain uses TRBV10-3 with TRBJ2-3; the D gene is possibly TRBD2 (6 bases). Germline lookup yields CDR1 ENHRY and CDR2 SYGVKD. V lost 2 bases, J lost 1 base, and 10 bases lay in between. The CDR3 loop spans 15 amino acids. CDR3 loop: CAISERRGGTDTQYF. Here the CDR3 DNA reads TGTGCCATCAGTGAGCGTCGCGGGGGCACAGATACGCAGTATTTT.

This clonotype has just a few counts. V and J are TRBV6-2 or TRBV6-3 and TRBJ2-7; D unresolved. V was pared by 2 bases and J by 7 bases, with 9 bases between. CDR1 is MNHEY and CDR2 is SVGEGT in the germline V gene. CDR3 size: 12 residues. The CDR3 DNA reads as TGTGCCAGCAGTTACCTCTCACGGGAGCAGTACTTC. Translating it yields CASSYLSREQYF.

This sequence joins TRBV7-2 and TRBJ1-1; no clear D gene. The CDR3 covers 15 residues. V was trimmed by 1 base and J by 5 bases, leaving 14 bases between them. Per the germline V gene, CDR1 is SGHTA and CDR2 is FQGNSA. The CDR3 region is CASSLGSGRGTEAFF. Here the CDR3 DNA reads TGTGCCAGCAGCTTAGGTTCGGGGAGAGGGACTGAAGCTTTCTTT.

The chain is built from TRBV29-1 and TRBJ2-1; 7 bases match TRBD2. Trimming cost V 7 bases and J 5 bases; bases outside gene matches: 11. The CDR3 contains 14 residues. Germline V lookup: CDR1 SQVTM, CDR2 ANQGSEA. CDR3 protein: CSAGRGLPDNEQFF. The CDR3 DNA sequence: TGCAGCGCCGGACGGGGACTACCAGACAATGAGCAGTTCTTC.

The rearrangement links TRBV2 to TRBJ2-1; D unclear. CDR1 is SNHLY, CDR2 FYNNEI, per germline. V lost 4 bases, J lost 0 bases, and 7 bases lay in between. The length of the CDR3 is 14 residues. The CDR3 nucleotides read TGTGCCAGCAGTGGACCTGGCTCCTACAATGAGCAGTTCTTC. Translated, it gives CASSGPGSYNEQFF.

The chain combines TRBV7-2 with TRBJ1-4, with 8 positions matching TRBD1. The V gene end was trimmed by 3 bases and the J gene end by 8 bases; junction bases not matched to a gene: 11. Per germline, CDR1 SGHTA and CDR2 FQGNSA. The CDR3 has 16 amino acids. This CDR3 is CASSLAGNRGGEKLFF. The CDR3 DNA reads as TGTGCCAGCAGCTTGGCAGGCAACAGGGGGGGGGAAAAACTGTTTTTT.

V gene TRBV5-1 combines with J gene TRBJ1-5; no clear D. The ends were cut back, 0 bases at V and 5 bases at J, with 12 bases in the middle. The V gene's germline CDR1 is SGHRS and CDR2 YFSETQ. This CDR3 has 15 residues. CDR3 nucleotide sequence: TGCGCCAGCAGCTTGGGGGAAGGAGTAGATCAGCCCCAGCATTTT. Protein sequence: CASSLGEGVDQPQHF.

The gene calls are TRBV7-9 and TRBJ2-7; TRBD1 is a possible D gene (5 bases). The CDR3 is made up of 14 amino acids. V was trimmed by 5 bases and J by 2 bases, leaving 13 bases between them. Germline V gene lookup returns CDR1 SEHNR and CDR2 FQNEAQ (reference sequence). DNA of the CDR3: TGTGCCAGCAGCCAAACAGGCTTAGCCTACGAGCAGTACTTC. It encodes CASSQTGLAYEQYF.